Each of the 27 T cell receptor beta chains below was sequenced from the same sample in a study of beta chain features in type 1 diabetes. Expressed TCRB transcripts were sequenced because the entire RNA isolate underwent reverse transcription. Using immunoSEQ multiplex PCR, the repertoire was profiled, and TCRdb retains in-frame clones only, with some absent. The profile shows approximately 20,000 clones, less than 75% of them singletons. These receptors are not linked to any known antigen. Notes on the study in general: There was a moderate but significant shortening of TCRB CDR3s in all four CD4+ subsets of Type 1 diabetes patients.

The sample taken for sequencing was stem cell memory CD4+ T cells from blood. The receptors come from a man aged 18-30 years with type 1 diabetes.

This clone was counted between two and nine times. Different DNA sequences within this sample yield the same CDR3. The J gene is TRBJ2-5, the V gene TRBV28, with 7 bases matching TRBD1. CDR1 is MDHEN and CDR2 is SYDVKM in the germline V gene. CDR3 length: 13 amino acids. After removal of 6 bases from V and 2 bases from J, the junction contained 3 bases not matched to a gene. DNA of the CDR3: TGTGCCAGCAGAAGGGACAGACAAGAGACCCAGTACTTC. It is translated as CASRRDRQETQYF.

The V gene is TRBV30, the J gene TRBJ1-5; D possibly corresponds to TRBD1 (6 bases). Trimming took off 3 bases at V and 3 bases at J, with 12 bases between the two ends. This CDR3 spans 14 amino acids. Germline V gene data show CDR1 as GTSNPN and CDR2 as SVGIG (reference sequence). The CDR3 sequence: CAWRGGGHNQPQHF. The CDR3, as DNA: TGTGCCTGGAGGGGCGGGGGCCACAATCAGCCCCAGCATTTT.

The chain employs TRBV2 and TRBJ2-7; TRBD1 might be the D (6 bases). Germline CDR1 reads SNHLY; CDR2 reads FYNNEI. Trimming shortened V by 3 bases and J by 9 bases, and 15 bases separated the two germline ends. This CDR3 contains 13 residues. The CDR3 DNA reads as TGTGCCAGCAGTGAGACGACAGGAAGCGGGCAGTACTTC. Translating gives CASSETTGSGQYF.

The chain is built from TRBV5-4 and TRBJ2-5; tentative D call: TRBD1 (5 bases). The CDR3 loop spans 14 amino acids. With 5 bases removed from V and 0 bases from J, the gap between germline ends came to 11 bases. Germline loops: CDR1 SGHNT, CDR2 YYREEE (reference sequence). CDR3 amino acids: CASSYPGNQETQYF. Here the CDR3 DNA reads TGTGCCAGCAGTTACCCAGGGAACCAAGAGACCCAGTACTTC.

The chain recombines TRBV11-2 with TRBJ2-1, with D perhaps TRBD2 (6 bases). CDR1 is SGHAT and CDR2 is FQNNGV in the germline V gene. The V end lost 1 base, the J end lost 4 bases, and 20 bases lay between the germline ends. The CDR3 spans 18 residues. CDR3 amino acids: CASSLVVGSRGIYNEQFF. The CDR3 DNA sequence: TGTGCCAGCAGCTTAGTAGTGGGAAGCCGGGGGATTTACAATGAGCAGTTCTTC.

V and J are TRBV28 and TRBJ2-6; D is ambiguous. Per the germline V gene, CDR1 is MDHEN and CDR2 is SYDVKM. The CDR3 consists of 14 residues. V lost 6 bases and J 3 bases, leaving 9 bases between the germline ends. CDR3 loop: CASRSMRGANVLTF. The CDR3 DNA is TGTGCCAGCAGATCGATGCGTGGGGCCAACGTCCTGACTTTC. Supplemented by reference TRBV28 and TRBJ2-6, the full variable domain reads DVKVTQSSRYLVKRTGEKVFLECVQDMDHENMFWYRQDPGLGLRLIYFSYDVKMKEKGDIPEGYSVSREKKERFSLILESASTNQTSMYLCASRSMRGANVLTFGAGSRLTVL.

The J gene is TRBJ2-3, the V gene TRBV30; 12 bases are a match to TRBD2. J lost 2 bases, V lost 7 bases, and 4 bases had no gene match. Germline V gives CDR1 GTSNPN, CDR2 SVGIG (reference sequence). This CDR3 contains 14 residues. CDR3 amino acids: CASSSGGATDTQYF. The CDR3 DNA is TGTGCCTCGTCTAGCGGGGGGGCCACAGATACGCAGTATTTT.

The rearrangement joins TRBV18 to TRBJ2-1; weak D call: TRBD2 (5 bases). The V gene lost 3 bases and the J gene lost 10 bases, with 10 bases spanning the gap. The CDR3 covers 12 residues. In germline, CDR1 is KGHSH, CDR2 LQKENI. CDR3 region: CASSPRAREQFF. The CDR3, as DNA: TGTGCCAGCTCACCGAGGGCCAGGGAGCAGTTCTTC. Full variable domain (outside the CDR3, taken from reference TRBV18 and TRBJ2-1): NAGVMQNPRHLVRRRGQEARLRCSPMKGHSHVYWYRQLPEEGLKFMVYLQKENIIDESGMPKERFSAEFPKEGPSILRIQQVVRGDSAAYFCASSPRAREQFFGPGTRLTVL.

This clone has just one count. This sequence joins TRBV5-4 and TRBJ1-6; no clear D gene. V was shortened by 0 bases and J by 6 bases, with 4 bases between the two germline ends. Germline CDR1 is SGHNT and CDR2 is YYREEE (reference sequence). This CDR3 contains 13 residues. The CDR3 DNA follows: TGTGCCAGCAGCTTGGACAGTAATTCACCCCTCCACTTT. Its protein product is CASSLDSNSPLHF.

The J gene is TRBJ2-1, the V gene TRBV7-9, with D unclear. Germline CDR1 is SEHNR and CDR2 is FQNEAQ (reference sequence). The CDR3 sequence is 12 residues long. Trimming stripped 3 bases from V and 6 bases from J, with 6 bases between. The CDR3 loop reads CASSFAANEQFF. The CDR3 region has the DNA TGTGCCAGCAGCTTCGCGGCCAATGAGCAGTTCTTC.

V and J are TRBV4-3 and TRBJ1-3; D might be TRBD1 (6 bases). Per germline, CDR1 LGHNA and CDR2 YSLEER. Trimming left V 2 bases short and J 4 bases short, with 18 bases between. CDR3 length equals 17 residues. CDR3 DNA: TGCGCCAGCAGCCAATATTTTCAGGGGCGGGCAGGAAACACCATATATTTT. This sequence encodes CASSQYFQGRAGNTIYF.

The J gene is TRBJ2-1, the V gene TRBV7-8, with TRBD2 matching over 7 bases. The germline V gene has CDR1 SGHVS and CDR2 FQNEAQ. The CDR3 has 18 amino acids. V dropped 1 base and J dropped 3; count of bases not matched to a gene: 12. CDR3 in DNA: TGTGCCAGCAGCTTAGTGGGTTCCGGGACTACACGCTACAATGAGCAGTTCTTC. Translating gives CASSLVGSGTTRYNEQFF.

There are a few counts of this clone. The chain uses TRBV5-1 and TRBJ2-1, with D hard to call. CDR1 is SGHRS, CDR2 YFSETQ, per germline. The CDR3 is 13 residues long. Between the trimmed V and J ends, which lost 4 bases and 9 bases, there was a span of 14 bases. The chain's CDR3 is CASSPGFAVEQFF. CDR3 in DNA: TGCGCCAGCAGCCCAGGTTTCGCAGTTGAGCAGTTCTTC.

This chain connects TRBV4-2 to TRBJ1-4; D gene unclear. The germline CDR1 and CDR2 sequences are LGHNA and YNFKEQ. The CDR3 has 12 amino acids. V dropped 3 bases and J dropped 14 bases, with 13 bases sitting between them. CDR3 sequence reads: CASSQGERSLFF. The CDR3, as DNA: TGTGCCAGCAGCCAGGGAGAGAGGTCGCTGTTTTTT.

The chain carries TRBV14 and TRBJ2-4; D perhaps matches TRBD2 (5 bases). Germline V gives CDR1 SGHDN, CDR2 FVKESK. Trimming cost V 0 bases and J 15 bases, with 15 bases left between them. This CDR3 has 13 residues. CDR3 nucleotides: TGTGCCAGCAGCCAAGATGTGAGGGCCCGGTCGTACTTC. Protein: CASSQDVRARSYF.

This clone occurred a few times. The V gene is TRBV5-1, the J gene TRBJ2-1, with D unresolved. Trimming cost V 0 bases and J 8 bases, with 6 bases left between them. Germline CDR1 SGHRS, CDR2 YFSETQ. This CDR3 comprises 12 residues. This CDR3 is CASSLDLDEQFF. The CDR3 DNA follows: TGCGCCAGCAGCTTGGACTTAGATGAGCAGTTCTTC.

This clone was counted a few times. The J gene is TRBJ2-1, the V gene TRBV19, with 13 bases identical to TRBD2. Trimming removed 7 bases from V and 11 bases from J; junction bases left unmatched: 11. The V gene's germline CDR1 is LNHDA and CDR2 SQIVND (reference sequence). CDR3 length equals 15 residues. The CDR3 DNA is TGTGCCAGTACCCCAGCGACTAGCGGGAGGACCCAGCAGTTCTTC. Its translation is CASTPATSGRTQQFF.

CDR3 coding DNA: TGCGCCAGCAGCCTCGCGGCTAGCGGATCGGAGACCCAGTACTTC. It codes for CASSLAASGSETQYF. The rearrangement links TRBV5-1 to TRBJ2-5; TRBD2 matches at 7 bases. CDR1 is SGHRS, CDR2 YFSETQ, per germline. With V trimmed by 4 bases and J by 5 bases, 11 bases remained unmatched. This CDR3 region has 15 residues.

The J gene is TRBJ2-7, the V gene TRBV10-2; 9 bases agree with TRBD1. This CDR3 is 16 amino acids long. Per germline, CDR1 WSHSY and CDR2 SAAADI. Trimming removed 2 bases from V and 2 bases from J; junction bases left unmatched: 7. The CDR3 bases are TGCGCCAGCAGTGAGCCCGGGACAGGGATGACCTACGAGCAGTACTTC. Its translation is CASSEPGTGMTYEQYF.

This clone was counted between two and nine times. The chain joins TRBV2 to TRBJ2-1, with D perhaps matching TRBD1 (6 bases). This CDR3 region has 13 residues. The germline gives CDR1 SNHLY, CDR2 FYNNEI. The V end lost 7 bases, the J end lost 5 bases, and 12 bases lay between the germline ends. CDR3 in DNA: TGTGCCAGCAACTTACAGGGAAACAATGAGCAGTTCTTC. As protein: CASNLQGNNEQFF. The full variable domain, rest sourced from reference TRBV2 and TRBJ2-1, is EPEVTQTPSHQVTQMGQEVILRCVPISNHLYFYWYRQILGQKVEFLVSFYNNEISEKSEIFDDQFSVERPDGSNFTLKIRSTKLEDSAMYFCASNLQGNNEQFFGPGTRLTVL.

The rearrangement joins TRBV7-2 to TRBJ2-3, with a possible D match to TRBD1 (6 bases). Germline CDR1 SGHTA, CDR2 FQGNSA. This CDR3 spans 15 amino acids. V lost 7 bases and J lost 2, with 16 bases in between. The CDR3 coding sequence is TGTGCCAGCAAGGCACCAGGGGTTCACACAGATACGCAGTATTTT. This encodes CASKAPGVHTDTQYF.

J is TRBJ1-4 and V is TRBV15; the match to TRBD1 covers 7 bases. The length of the CDR3 is 16 residues. Germline loops: CDR1 LNHNV, CDR2 YYDKDF (reference sequence). After removal of 0 bases from V and 5 bases from J, the junction contained 6 bases not matched to a gene. The CDR3 loop reads CATSRDFGTVNEKLFF. DNA for the CDR3: TGTGCCACCAGCAGAGATTTCGGGACAGTCAATGAAAAACTGTTTTTT.

This clone was observed a handful of times. V and J are TRBV28 and TRBJ2-5; D gene unclear. V dropped 6 bases and J dropped 6 bases, with 14 bases sitting between them. Germline V CDR1 and CDR2: MDHEN, SYDVKM. The CDR3 spans 13 residues. In DNA, the CDR3 is TGTGCCAGCAGCTGGGCCTCGGTGAAGACCCAGTACTTC. It specifies CASSWASVKTQYF.

The table lists this clone with a few counts. One end of the junction is discordant with germline, which a read error may explain. The chain couples TRBV27 to TRBJ2-3; TRBD2 aligns across 9 bases. Germline-derived CDR1 and CDR2 are MNHEY and SMNVEV (reference sequence). CDR3 length: 15 residues. The CDR3 spells CASDLLQAGGLPAHF. CDR3 DNA: TGTGCCAGCGACCTTCTCCAAGCGGGGGGCCTCCCCGCCCATTTT.

The gene calls are TRBV28 and TRBJ1-2; D not resolved. Germline V gene lookup returns CDR1 MDHEN and CDR2 SYDVKM. This CDR3 contains 13 residues. Deletions cut 3 bases from V and 7 bases from J, with 12 bases between. The CDR3 bases are TGTGCCAGCAGTTTCGAGGGTTTACCTGGCTACACCTTC. Protein sequence: CASSFEGLPGYTF.

This chain joins TRBV5-1 and TRBJ1-1, with D hard to call. The CDR3 has 15 residues. Per germline, CDR1 SGHRS and CDR2 YFSETQ. Trimming took off 4 bases at V and 4 bases at J, with 17 bases between the two ends. DNA of the CDR3: TGCGCCAGCAGCCGAACTACGGGGTCTGGCACTGAAGCTTTCTTT. Protein: CASSRTTGSGTEAFF.

The sample holds a few counts of this clone. The rearrangement joins TRBV6-5 to TRBJ1-1; 7 bases are a match to TRBD1. The CDR3 has 14 residues. V lost 4 bases and J lost 2; bases outside the gene matches: 4. The germline CDR1 and CDR2 sequences are MNHEY and SVGAGI. CDR3 nucleotide sequence: TGTGCCAGCAGTTCGGGACAGCCAAACACTGAAGCTTTCTTT. Its translation is CASSSGQPNTEAFF.